The 4 T cell receptor beta chains in this list originate from one sample, sequenced in a study of T cell responses to AZD1222 COVID-19 vaccine. The protocol was immunoSEQ multiplex PCR, while the TCRdb copy is restricted to in-frame clones and leaves out a portion. The sample has around 150,000 clones, approximately 91% seen once. Source: peripheral blood, taken on day 0 of AZD1222 vaccination. These receptors originate from an adult in good health.

V is TRBV19 and J is TRBJ2-7, with unresolved D. CDR1 LNHDA and CDR2 SQIVND come from the germline V gene (reference sequence). This CDR3 is built from 12 residues. Trimming removed 3 bases at V and 4 bases at J, with 7 bases between. CDR3: CASSMGRYEQYF. Here the CDR3 DNA reads TGTGCCAGTAGTATGGGAAGGTACGAGCAGTACTTC.

This chain uses TRBV7-8 with TRBJ1-3, with 7 bases lining up with TRBD1. The germline gives CDR1 SGHVS, CDR2 FQNEAQ. The trim removed 4 bases at V and 4 bases at J, leaving 7 bases unmatched. CDR3 size: 15 residues. CDR3 sequence: CASSSFTGEGNTIYF. DNA of the CDR3: TGTGCCAGCAGCTCCTTTACAGGGGAGGGAAACACCATATATTTT.

The chain carries TRBV4-3 and TRBJ2-1; D may be TRBD1 (6 bases). Trimming removed 1 base from V and 8 bases from J, with 15 bases in between. The CDR3 length is 15 residues. Germline values: CDR1 LGHNA, CDR2 YSLEER. CDR3 sequence reads: CASSQGDGQIYEQFF. In DNA, the CDR3 is TGCGCCAGCAGCCAAGGCGATGGACAGATATATGAGCAGTTCTTC.

Points on this clone: One junction end does not reproduce the germline sequence, and a read error may be involved. The chain is built from TRBV12-3 or TRBV12-4 and TRBJ1-2, with a tentative D call TRBD1 (5 bases). The CDR3 loop spans 13 amino acids. CDR3 DNA: TGTGCCAGCAAAACTGCCGGGACGGCCTTTGAAGCCTTC. Translated, it gives CASKTAGTAFEAF.